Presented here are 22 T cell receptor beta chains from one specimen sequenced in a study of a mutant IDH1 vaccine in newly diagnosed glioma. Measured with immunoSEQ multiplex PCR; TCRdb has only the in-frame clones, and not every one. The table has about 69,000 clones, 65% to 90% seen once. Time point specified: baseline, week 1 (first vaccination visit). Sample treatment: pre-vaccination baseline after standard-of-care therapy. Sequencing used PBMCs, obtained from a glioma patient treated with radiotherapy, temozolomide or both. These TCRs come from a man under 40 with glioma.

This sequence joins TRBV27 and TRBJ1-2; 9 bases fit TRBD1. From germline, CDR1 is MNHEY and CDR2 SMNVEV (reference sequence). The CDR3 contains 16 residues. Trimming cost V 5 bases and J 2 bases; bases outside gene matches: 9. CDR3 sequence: CASSPGRQGGNYGYTF. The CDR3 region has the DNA TGTGCCAGCAGTCCGGGACGACAGGGGGGGAACTATGGCTACACCTTC.

CDR3 residues: CASSIKSPNSPLHF. Here the CDR3 DNA reads TGTGCCAGTAGTATTAAGTCACCCAATTCACCCCTCCACTTT. The genes are TRBV19 and TRBJ1-6; no clear D gene. The germline V gene encodes CDR1 LNHDA and CDR2 SQIVND (reference sequence). The V end lost 3 bases, the J end lost 7 bases, and 10 bases lay between the germline ends. The CDR3 contains 14 residues.

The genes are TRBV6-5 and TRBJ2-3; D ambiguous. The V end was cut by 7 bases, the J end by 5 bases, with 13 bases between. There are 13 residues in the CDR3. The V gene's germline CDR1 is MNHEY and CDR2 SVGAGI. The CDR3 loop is CASKDRPQDTQYF. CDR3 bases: TGTGCCAGCAAAGACCGACCACAAGATACGCAGTATTTT.

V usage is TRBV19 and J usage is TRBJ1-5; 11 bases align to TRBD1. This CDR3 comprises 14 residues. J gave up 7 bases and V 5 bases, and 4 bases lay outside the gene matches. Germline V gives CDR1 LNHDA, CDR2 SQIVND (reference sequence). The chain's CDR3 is CASSPDRGHQPQHF. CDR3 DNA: TGTGCCAGTAGTCCGGACAGGGGGCACCAGCCCCAGCATTTT.

CDR3 DNA: TGTGCCACCAGCAGAGGGACAGATCTGGGCGAGCAGTACTTC. Amino acids: CATSRGTDLGEQYF. The chain employs TRBV15 and TRBJ2-7, with a possible D match to TRBD1 (6 bases). Germline assignment: CDR1 LNHNV and CDR2 YYDKDF (reference sequence). With 1 base removed from V and 6 bases from J, the gap between germline ends came to 13 bases. The CDR3 is 14 residues long.

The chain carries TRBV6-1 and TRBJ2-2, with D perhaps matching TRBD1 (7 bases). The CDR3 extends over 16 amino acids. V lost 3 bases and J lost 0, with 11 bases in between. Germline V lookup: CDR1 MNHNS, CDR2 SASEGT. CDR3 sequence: CASSDRGRPNTGELFF. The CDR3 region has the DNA TGTGCCAGCAGTGACAGGGGGAGGCCGAACACCGGGGAGCTGTTTTTT.

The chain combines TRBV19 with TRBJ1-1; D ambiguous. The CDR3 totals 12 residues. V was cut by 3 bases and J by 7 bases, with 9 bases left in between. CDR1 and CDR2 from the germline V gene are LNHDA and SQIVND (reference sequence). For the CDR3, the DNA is TGTGCCAGTAGTATCGCAGAAAATGAAGCTTTCTTT. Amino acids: CASSIAENEAFF.

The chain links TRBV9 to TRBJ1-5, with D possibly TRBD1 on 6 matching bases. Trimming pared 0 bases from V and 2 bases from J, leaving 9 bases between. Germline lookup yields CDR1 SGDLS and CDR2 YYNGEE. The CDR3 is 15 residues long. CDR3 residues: CASSVGQEGNQPQHF. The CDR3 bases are TGTGCCAGCAGCGTAGGACAGGAGGGCAATCAGCCCCAGCATTTT.

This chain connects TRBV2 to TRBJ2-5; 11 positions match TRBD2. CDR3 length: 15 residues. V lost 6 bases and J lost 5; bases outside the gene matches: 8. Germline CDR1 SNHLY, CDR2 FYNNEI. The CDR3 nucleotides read TGTGCCAGCAGGGACATTAGCGGGGGGGTGGAGACCCAGTACTTC. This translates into CASRDISGGVETQYF.

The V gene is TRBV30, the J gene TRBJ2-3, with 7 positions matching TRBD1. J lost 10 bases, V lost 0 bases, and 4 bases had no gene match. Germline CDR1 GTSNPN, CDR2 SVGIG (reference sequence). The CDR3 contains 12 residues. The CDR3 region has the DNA TGTGCCTGGAGTGTAGGACAGGTGGCGCAGTATTTT. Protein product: CAWSVGQVAQYF. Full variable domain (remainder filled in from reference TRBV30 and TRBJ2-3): SQTIHQWPATLVQPVGSPLSLECTVEGTSNPNLYWYRQAAGRGLQLLFYSVGIGQISSEVPQNLSASRPQDRQFILSSKKLLLSDSGFYLCAWSVGQVAQYFGPGTRLTVL.

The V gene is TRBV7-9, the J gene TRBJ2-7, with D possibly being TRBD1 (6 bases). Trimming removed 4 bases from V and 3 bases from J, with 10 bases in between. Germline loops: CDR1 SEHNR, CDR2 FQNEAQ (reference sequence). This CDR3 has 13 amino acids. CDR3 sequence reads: CASSSGTHYEQYF. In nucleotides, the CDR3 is TGTGCCAGCAGCTCCGGGACACACTACGAGCAGTACTTC.

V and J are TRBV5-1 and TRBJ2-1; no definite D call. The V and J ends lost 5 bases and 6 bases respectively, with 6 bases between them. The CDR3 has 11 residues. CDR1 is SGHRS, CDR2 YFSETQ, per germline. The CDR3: CASSTGNEQFF. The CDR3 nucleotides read TGCGCCAGCAGTACGGGCAATGAGCAGTTCTTC.

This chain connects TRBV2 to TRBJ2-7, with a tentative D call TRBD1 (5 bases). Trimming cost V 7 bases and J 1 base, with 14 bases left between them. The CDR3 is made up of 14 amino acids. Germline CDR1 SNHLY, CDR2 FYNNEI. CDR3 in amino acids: CASNPFQGSYEQYF. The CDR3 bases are TGTGCCAGCAACCCCTTTCAGGGATCCTACGAGCAGTACTTC.

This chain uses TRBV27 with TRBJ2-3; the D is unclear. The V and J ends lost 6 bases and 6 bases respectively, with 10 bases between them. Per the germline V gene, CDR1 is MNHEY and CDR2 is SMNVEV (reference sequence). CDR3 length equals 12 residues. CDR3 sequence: CASSSLPDTQYF. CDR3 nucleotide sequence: TGTGCCAGCAGCTCCCTCCCGGATACGCAGTATTTT.

The CDR3, as DNA: TGTGCCAGCAGTGAAATCTTGGGACTAGCAACGGATACGCAGTATTTT. As protein: CASSEILGLATDTQYF. The rearrangement uses TRBV6-1 and TRBJ2-3; TRBD2 agrees at 9 bases. J lost 6 bases, V lost 2 bases, and 9 bases had no gene match. Germline V gene lookup returns CDR1 MNHNS and CDR2 SASEGT. The CDR3 spans 16 residues.

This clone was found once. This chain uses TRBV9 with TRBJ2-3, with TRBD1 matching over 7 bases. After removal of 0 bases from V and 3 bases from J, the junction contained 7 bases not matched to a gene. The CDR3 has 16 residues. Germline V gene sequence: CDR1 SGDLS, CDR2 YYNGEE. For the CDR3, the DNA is TGTGCCAGCAGCGTAGCTAGGGGGCCGTGGACAGATACGCAGTATTTT. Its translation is CASSVARGPWTDTQYF.

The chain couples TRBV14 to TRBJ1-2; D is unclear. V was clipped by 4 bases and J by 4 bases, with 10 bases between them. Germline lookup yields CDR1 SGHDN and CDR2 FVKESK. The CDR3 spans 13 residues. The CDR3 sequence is CASSPHVLYGYTF. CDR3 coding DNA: TGTGCCAGCAGCCCTCACGTCCTCTATGGCTACACCTTC.

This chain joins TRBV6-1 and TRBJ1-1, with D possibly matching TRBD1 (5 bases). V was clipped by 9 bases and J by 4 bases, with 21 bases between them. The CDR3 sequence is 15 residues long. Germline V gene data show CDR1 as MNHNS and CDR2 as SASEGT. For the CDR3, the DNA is TGTGCCAGTACCGATAAAAGGGGCGCAACCACTGAAGCTTTCTTT. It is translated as CASTDKRGATTEAFF.

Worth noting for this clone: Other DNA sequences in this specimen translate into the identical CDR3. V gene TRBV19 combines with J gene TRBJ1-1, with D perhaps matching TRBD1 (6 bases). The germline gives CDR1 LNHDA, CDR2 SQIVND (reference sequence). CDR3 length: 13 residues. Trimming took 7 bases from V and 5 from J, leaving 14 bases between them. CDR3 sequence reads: CASTKRGVTEAFF. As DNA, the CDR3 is TGTGCCAGTACCAAGAGGGGGGTAACTGAAGCTTTCTTT.

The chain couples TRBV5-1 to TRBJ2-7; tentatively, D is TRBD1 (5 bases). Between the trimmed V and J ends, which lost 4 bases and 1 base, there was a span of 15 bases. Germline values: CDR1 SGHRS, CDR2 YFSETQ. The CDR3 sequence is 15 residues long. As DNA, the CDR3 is TGCGCCAGCAGCGACAGTCAGGGCCCTTCCTACGAGCAGTACTTC. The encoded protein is CASSDSQGPSYEQYF.

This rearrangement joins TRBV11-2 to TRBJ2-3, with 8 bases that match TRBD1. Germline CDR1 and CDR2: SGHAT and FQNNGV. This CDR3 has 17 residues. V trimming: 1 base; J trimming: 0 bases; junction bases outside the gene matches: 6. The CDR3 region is CASSLGQGAPSTDTQYF. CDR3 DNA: TGTGCCAGCAGCTTAGGGCAGGGGGCCCCTAGCACAGATACGCAGTATTTT.

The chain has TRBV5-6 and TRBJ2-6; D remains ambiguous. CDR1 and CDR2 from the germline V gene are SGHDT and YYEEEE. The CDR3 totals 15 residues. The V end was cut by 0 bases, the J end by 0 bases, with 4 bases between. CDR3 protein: CASSLGRSGANVLTF. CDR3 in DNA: TGTGCCAGCAGCTTGGGTCGCTCTGGGGCCAACGTCCTGACTTTC.